These 3 T cell receptor beta chains were all obtained from the same sample, sequenced in a study of radiation and T cells in renal cell carcinoma. This table comes from immunoSEQ multiplex PCR, and its TCRdb copy is limited to in-frame clones, with some not included. The table lists about 140,000 clones, 75% to 90% of them singletons, with around a sixth in the top ten. Time point noted: blood 4 weeks post-SBRT, at nephrectomy. Stated treatment: 15 Gy SBRT to primary tumor, nephrectomy 4 weeks later. Specimen: blood, collected from a patient whose treatment included radiotherapy and nephrectomy. The source is a woman aged 45 to 65 with renal cell carcinoma.

V gene TRBV6-5 combines with J gene TRBJ2-7, with D uncertain. The CDR3 covers 15 residues. The germline V gene encodes CDR1 MNHEY and CDR2 SVGAGI. Trimming cost V 5 bases and J 3 bases, with 17 bases left between them. The CDR3: CASSPHNDGRYEQYF. The DNA of the CDR3 is TGTGCCAGCAGTCCGCATAACGACGGGCGCTACGAGCAGTACTTC.

This clone was seen only once. The chain has TRBV29-1 and TRBJ2-1; weak D call: TRBD2 (5 bases). The CDR3 contains 11 residues. CDR1 and CDR2 from the germline V gene are SQVTM and ANQGSEA. The V end lost 7 bases, the J end lost 5 bases, and 9 bases lay between the germline ends. The CDR3: CSEKRNNEQFF. The CDR3 nucleotides are TGCAGCGAAAAGCGGAACAATGAGCAGTTCTTC.

This clone was seen only once. Other DNA sequences in this specimen translate into the identical CDR3. The chain recombines TRBV7-2 with TRBJ2-3, with D tentatively TRBD1 (7 bases). Per germline, CDR1 SGHTA and CDR2 FQGNSA. Trimming took 2 bases from V and 5 from J, leaving 8 bases between them. The CDR3 is 13 amino acids. CDR3 loop: CASSLQGGDTQYF. The CDR3 bases are TGTGCCAGCAGCTTACAGGGGGGAGATACGCAGTATTTT.